Below are 3 T cell receptor beta chains sequenced from a single sample in a study of CD8+ T cells in alopecia areata. RNA extraction and reverse transcription yielded cDNA as sequencing template. Method: immunoSEQ multiplex PCR; TCRdb's copy keeps in-frame clones and lacks some. The table has approximately 210,000 clones, roughly 40% seen once; the top ten hold about 2.6%. Indicated treatment: oral pan-JAK inhibitor, 5-10 mg twice daily. This material consisted of CD4+ T cells sorted from blood, taken at approximately week 37, from a patient treated with tofacitinib. These TCRs come from a human donor with alopecia areata.

The V and J genes are TRBV30 and TRBJ1-2; no reliable D call. Germline V gene data show CDR1 as GTSNPN and CDR2 as SVGIG (reference sequence). The CDR3 is 14 amino acids. Trimming left V 0 bases short and J 5 bases short, with 13 bases between. This CDR3 is CAWSVTLKGYGYTF. The DNA for the CDR3 is TGTGCCTGGAGTGTAACCCTAAAAGGGTATGGCTACACCTTC.

V is TRBV6-5 and J is TRBJ2-1; possible D gene TRBD1, 5 bases. Trimming shortened V by 8 bases and J by 8 bases, and 13 bases separated the two germline ends. The CDR3 loop spans 12 amino acids. In germline, CDR1 is MNHEY, CDR2 SVGAGI. The CDR3 DNA follows: TGTGCCAGCGGTCGACAGTCGTATGAGCAGTTCTTC. Its translation is CASGRQSYEQFF.

This rearrangement joins TRBV9 to TRBJ1-2; tentative D call: TRBD1 (5 bases). Germline values: CDR1 SGDLS, CDR2 YYNGEE. CDR3 size: 14 residues. V was shortened by 4 bases and J by 3 bases, with 13 bases between the two germline ends. CDR3 sequence (DNA): TGTGCCAGCAGCATTTCAGGGAGATACTATGGCTACACCTTC. Amino acid sequence: CASSISGRYYGYTF.